This T cell receptor beta chain came from a study of blood T cell repertoires in COVID-19 (dated by TCRdb to 2018 to 2021). Concerning the study at large: Samples from collaborators originated in the United States, Italy and Spain and spanned both the acute and convalescent phases of COVID-19. The prospective study material was composed of cDNA or gDNA derived from T cells, B-cell-depleted T cells, or PBMCs. Deeply sampled blood TCRbeta repertoires from subjects exposed to, actively infected with, or recovered from COVID-19 were included in the dataset. The repertoires were made available in a free public database intended to serve as a resource for research on the immune response to SARS-CoV-2. The samples were drawn from two sources: the first 160 participants of the ongoing ImmuneRACE study, and 950 to 1,500 subjects contributed by 6 global collaborators. Nearly every sample came with metadata listing a de-identified subject ID, COVID-19 status, age in years and sex. Where available, HLA class I and class II types were taken from metadata supplied by the sample provider and were not determined by assay-based typing. General findings and caveats noted by the study authors: The amount of clinical and demographic metadata varied by source and participant and was provided uncurated.

Details on this clone: Its antigen specificity is not known. No base-level quality is on record; no much larger clone is a single base apart.

The collaborating institutions used their own protocols to collect whole blood in K2EDTA tubes. Collaborator samples were shipped for TCRbeta analysis as frozen whole blood, isolated PBMCs, or DNA extracted from either sample type. TCRbeta CDR3 regions were amplified from genomic DNA using the immunoSEQ Assay, a bias-controlled multiplex PCR. The authors processed their data as follows. The number of nucleated cells in each sample was estimated by amplification of reference gene primers within the assay. To quantify the absolute abundance of each unique TCRbeta CDR3 rearrangement, sequence reads were collapsed and filtered. Productive Simpson clonality was computed per sample as the square root of Simpson's diversity index over productive rearrangements. TCRdb took this table from immuneACCESS and kept in-frame rearrangements with V and J called. Such tables lack part of the clones; where checked against another copy, unresolved V genes explain under half of the gap, and the rest is unexplained. The V and J calls and clone size are taken from that table; D and trimming were inferred from the DNA. The sample profile shows 90,000 to 100,000 clones; approximately 90% of them were found once. Of the sample, roughly 15% falls within the top ten clones.

Trimmed from V: 3 bases; trimmed from J: 4 bases; junction bases lacking a gene match: 2. CDR1 LNHDA and CDR2 SQIVND were looked up in the germline V gene (reference sequence). Spanning cysteine to phenylalanine, the CDR3 consists of 13 amino acids. The only DNA kept is the CDR3, 39 bases in frame from the first base. Material: peripheral blood. The receptor's source is a human donor in a cohort sampled during active COVID-19. The rearrangement joined TRBV19 to TRBJ1-1; 7 bases in the middle match TRBD1. The CDR3 protein: CASSIAGGTEAFF. The bases read TGTGCCAGTAGTATTGCAGGGGGCACTGAAGCTTTCTTT.